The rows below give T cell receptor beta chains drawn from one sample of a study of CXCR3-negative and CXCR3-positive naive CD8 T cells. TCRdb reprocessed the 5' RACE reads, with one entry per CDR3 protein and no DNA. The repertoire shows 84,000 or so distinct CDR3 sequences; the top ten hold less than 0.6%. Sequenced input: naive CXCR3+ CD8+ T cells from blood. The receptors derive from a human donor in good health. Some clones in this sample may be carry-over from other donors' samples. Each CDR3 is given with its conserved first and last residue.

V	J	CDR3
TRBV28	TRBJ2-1	CASSPWGDRRRDEQFF
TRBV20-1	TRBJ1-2	CSARDWELYYGYTF
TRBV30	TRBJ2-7	CAWGPRDQSSYEQYF
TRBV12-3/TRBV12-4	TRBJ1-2	CASSTGTISGYTF
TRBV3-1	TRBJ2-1	CASSLRGGASGPHNEQFF
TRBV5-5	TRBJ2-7	CASSMDRVIEQYF
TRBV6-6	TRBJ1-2	CASSPDHDLLGVYGYTF
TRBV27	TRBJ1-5	CASSLQAVNQPQHF
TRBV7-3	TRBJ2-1	CASSLTGNNEQFF
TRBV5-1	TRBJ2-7	CASSLAPAGTYEQYF
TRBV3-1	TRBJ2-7	CASSQGGNEQYF
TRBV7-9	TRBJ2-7	CASSPRDSLNYEQYF
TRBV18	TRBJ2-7	CASSPYDRAGHYEQYF
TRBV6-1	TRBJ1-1	CATTHGREAFF
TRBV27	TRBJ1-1	CASSLFSGSPEAFF
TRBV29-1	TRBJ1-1	CSAGGFGTEAFF
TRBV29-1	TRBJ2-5	CSVVNSGVQETQYF
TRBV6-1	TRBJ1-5	CATWTGNSNQPQHF
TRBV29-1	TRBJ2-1	CSVERTSGPYNEQFF
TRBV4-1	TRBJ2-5	CASSQWPGDKETQYF
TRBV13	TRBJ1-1	CASVRLMNTEAFF
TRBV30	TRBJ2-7	CAWSGAREFEQYF
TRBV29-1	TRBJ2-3	CSVVASGRETDTQYF
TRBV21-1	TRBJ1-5	CASSRGGGVGQPQHF
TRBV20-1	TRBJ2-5	CSARPDRDQETQYF
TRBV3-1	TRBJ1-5	CASSQDLDPGGAFRQPQHF
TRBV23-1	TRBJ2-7	CASSRRDRGSYEQYF
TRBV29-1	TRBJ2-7	CSVEDRVTGYSYEQYF
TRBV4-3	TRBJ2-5	CASSHPTDGGGETQYF
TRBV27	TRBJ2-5	CASSLFNWDQETQYF
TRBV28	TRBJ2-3	CASSTLDVTDTQYF
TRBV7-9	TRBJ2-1	CASLWESEQFF
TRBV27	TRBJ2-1	CASSVPPDRANEQFF
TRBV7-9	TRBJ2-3	CASSSGLERTDTQYF
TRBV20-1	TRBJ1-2	CSARGSFVDGYTF
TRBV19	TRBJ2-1	CASWGLGLSEQFF
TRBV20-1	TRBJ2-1	CSARVFREQFF
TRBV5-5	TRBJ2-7	CASSLETPYSYEQYF
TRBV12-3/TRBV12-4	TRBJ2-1	CASSPTSGGGNEQFF
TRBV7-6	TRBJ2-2	CASSSTGTGELFF
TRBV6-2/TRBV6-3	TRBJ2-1	CASRGLSNEQFF
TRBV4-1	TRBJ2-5	CASSLTTSTETQYF
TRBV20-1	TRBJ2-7	CSARVAGSYEQYF
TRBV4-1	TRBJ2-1	CASSSTARSSYNEQFF
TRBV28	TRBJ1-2	CASSLLYRELDYGYTF
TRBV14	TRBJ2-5	CASSLGMPRETQYF
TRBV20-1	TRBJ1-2	CSARDTQGPDGYTF
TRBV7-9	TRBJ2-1	CASSSSSSYNEQFF
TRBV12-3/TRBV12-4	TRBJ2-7	CASSLMLDRPYEQYF
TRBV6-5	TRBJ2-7	CASSYGGHEQYF
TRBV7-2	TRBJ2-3	CASSSTGATDTQYF
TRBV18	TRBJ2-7	CASSPTGPEQYF
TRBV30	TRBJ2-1	CAWSVPAGAKNEQFF
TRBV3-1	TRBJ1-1	CASSQEAEAFF
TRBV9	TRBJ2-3	CASSPRPYTDTQYF
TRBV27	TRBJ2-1	CASSLASTPYNEQFF
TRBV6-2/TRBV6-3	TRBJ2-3	CASRSLATGDTDTQYF